Shown below are 8 T cell receptor beta chains from a single sample sequenced in a study of radiotherapy plus CTLA-4 blockade in lung cancer. Measured with immunoSEQ multiplex PCR; TCRdb has only the in-frame clones, and not every one. The sample contains roughly 30,000 clones, 75% to 85% of which appear only once. The sample consisted of peripheral blood, taken from a patient treated with radiotherapy plus ipilimumab. These receptors were obtained from a human donor with non-small cell lung cancer that progressed on radiotherapy plus ipilimumab.

The V and J genes are TRBV5-6 and TRBJ2-4; D call uncertain. The germline V and J ends were trimmed by 2 bases and 5 bases, with 8 bases remaining between them. The CDR3 extends over 13 amino acids. Germline V gene sequence: CDR1 SGHDT, CDR2 YYEEEE. This CDR3 is CASSFRGQNIQYF. CDR3 DNA sequence: TGTGCCAGCAGCTTCCGCGGCCAAAACATTCAGTACTTC.

There are a few counts of this clone. This chain uses TRBV30 with TRBJ1-2; 9 bases align to TRBD1. V gave up 5 bases and J gave up 7 bases; unmatched junction bases: 8. Germline V gene data show CDR1 as GTSNPN and CDR2 as SVGIG (reference sequence). The CDR3 has 13 amino acids. The CDR3 spells CAWDPTGGFGYTF. The CDR3 coding sequence is TGTGCCTGGGACCCGACAGGGGGTTTTGGCTACACCTTC.

This clone was counted between two and nine times. This chain joins TRBV6-5 and TRBJ2-7, with 7 bases that match TRBD2. The germline gives CDR1 MNHEY, CDR2 SVGAGI. The junction had 8 bases not matched to a gene; V was cut back by 0 bases and J by 6 bases. The length of the CDR3 is 15 residues. The CDR3: CASSYSGLGGTEQYF. The DNA of the CDR3 is TGTGCCAGCAGTTACTCGGGCCTGGGGGGGACCGAGCAGTACTTC.

This clone was counted a few times. The chain is built from TRBV9 and TRBJ2-7; 8 bases are a match to TRBD2. CDR3 length: 15 amino acids. Germline values: CDR1 SGDLS, CDR2 YYNGEE. Losses at the gene ends were 0 bases for V and 5 bases for J; bases not matched to a gene: 7. This CDR3 reads CASSVGGRSGDEQYF. CDR3 nucleotide sequence: TGTGCCAGCAGCGTAGGGGGGCGTAGCGGGGACGAGCAGTACTTC.

The chain recombines TRBV19 with TRBJ2-6; D unresolved. Germline CDR1 and CDR2: LNHDA and SQIVND (reference sequence). This CDR3 is 17 amino acids long. V lost 6 bases and J lost 0, with 15 bases in between. The CDR3 loop is CASRKGLQISGANVLTF. The CDR3 DNA sequence: TGTGCCAGTAGGAAAGGCTTACAAATCTCTGGGGCCAACGTCCTGACTTTC.

In this sample, this clone turned up once. This chain connects TRBV27 to TRBJ2-5, with a tentative D call TRBD1 (5 bases). The CDR3 is 14 residues long. V lost 5 bases and J lost 2, with 12 bases in between. Germline V lookup: CDR1 MNHEY, CDR2 SMNVEV (reference sequence). CDR3 coding DNA: TGTGCCAGCAGTAGGGGATCTCCGCAAGAGACCCAGTACTTC. Its translation: CASSRGSPQETQYF.

The chain combines TRBV28 with TRBJ2-7; 7 positions match TRBD1. The CDR3 has 13 amino acids. V shed 7 bases, J shed 3 bases, and the junction held 6 bases outside the gene matches. Germline CDR1 MDHEN, CDR2 SYDVKM. CDR3 amino acids: CASTPGQHYEQYF. In DNA form, the CDR3 reads TGTGCCAGCACCCCGGGACAGCACTACGAGCAGTACTTC. Variable domain in full (rest from reference TRBV28 and TRBJ2-7): DVKVTQSSRYLVKRTGEKVFLECVQDMDHENMFWYRQDPGLGLRLIYFSYDVKMKEKGDIPEGYSVSREKKERFSLILESASTNQTSMYLCASTPGQHYEQYFGPGTRLTVT.

CDR3 bases: TGTGCCAGCAGCCCCCCCCTTCGGACGGCAGGGCCCTATTCACCCCTCCACTTT. Translating it yields CASSPPLRTAGPYSPLHF. This chain uses TRBV7-8 with TRBJ1-6; tentatively, D is TRBD1 (5 bases). Trimming took 5 bases from V and 8 from J, leaving 25 bases between them. The CDR3 covers 18 residues. Looked up from germline, CDR1 is SGHVS and CDR2 is FQNEAQ.